Below, one T cell receptor (beta chain) is given with its context. The data were obtained in a study of blood T cell repertoires in COVID-19. Study-wide context: Sites in the United States, Italy and Spain provided acute and convalescent COVID-19 samples.

CDR1 and CDR2 from the germline V gene are SSHAT and FNYEAQ (reference sequence). The CDR3 is 14 residues long. The V gene end was trimmed by 5 bases and the J gene end by 3 bases; junction bases not matched to a gene: 7. Original analysis: Estimated nucleated cell counts came from reference gene primer amplification. Method: immunoSEQ multiplex PCR; TCRdb's copy keeps in-frame clones and lacks some. For V, J and clone size, that table is used; D and trimming come from the DNA. The sample records 200,000 to 250,000 clones, 65% to 85% being singletons. The sequence came from a woman between 25 and 40 years old with COVID-19, enrolled during active disease. Input material: peripheral blood. The chain is built from TRBV7-7 and TRBJ2-7, with TRBD2 identical over 7 bases. Here the CDR3 reads CASSKGAGDYEQYF. CDR3 DNA: TGTGCCAGCAGCAAAGGCGCGGGAGACTACGAGCAGTACTTC.